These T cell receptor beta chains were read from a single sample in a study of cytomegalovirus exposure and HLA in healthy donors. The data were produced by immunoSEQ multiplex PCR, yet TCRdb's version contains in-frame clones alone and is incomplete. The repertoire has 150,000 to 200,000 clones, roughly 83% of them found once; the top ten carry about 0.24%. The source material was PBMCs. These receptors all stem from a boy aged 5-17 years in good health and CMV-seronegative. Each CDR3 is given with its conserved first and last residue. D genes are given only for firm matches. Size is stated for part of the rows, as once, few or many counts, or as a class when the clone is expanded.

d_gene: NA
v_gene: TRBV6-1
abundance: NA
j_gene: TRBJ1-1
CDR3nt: TGTGCCAGCTCCCTCCGGGGTTCGAATGAAGCTTTCTTT
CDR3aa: CASSLRGSNEAFF

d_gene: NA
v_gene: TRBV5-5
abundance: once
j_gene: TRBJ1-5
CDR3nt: TGTGCCAGCAGCGGGGGAGGCGGTAGCAATCAGCCCCAGCATTTT
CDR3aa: CASSGGGGSNQPQHF

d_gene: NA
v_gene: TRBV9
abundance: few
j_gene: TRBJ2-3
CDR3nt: TGTGCCAGCAGCGGAACCCCGACGTCGGCGGAATCACCTACAGATACGCAGTATTTT
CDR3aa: CASSGTPTSAESPTDTQYF

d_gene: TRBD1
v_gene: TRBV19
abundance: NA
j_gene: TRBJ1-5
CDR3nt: TGTGCCAGTAGTATCCGGGACAGGGGCCGTATAGGGGGCAATCAGCCCCAGCATTTT
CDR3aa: CASSIRDRGRIGGNQPQHF

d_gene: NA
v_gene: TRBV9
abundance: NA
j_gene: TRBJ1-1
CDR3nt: TGTGCCAGCAGCGCACAGGGGAACACTGAAGCTTTCTTT
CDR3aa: CASSAQGNTEAFF

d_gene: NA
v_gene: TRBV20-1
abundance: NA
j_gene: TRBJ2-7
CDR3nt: TGCAGTGCTAGTGAGTCCTACGAGCAGTACTTC
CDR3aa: CSASESYEQYF

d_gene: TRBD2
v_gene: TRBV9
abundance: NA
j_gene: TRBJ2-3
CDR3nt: TGTGCCAGCAGCGAATCTAGCGGCGACACAGATACGCAGTATTTT
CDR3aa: CASSESSGDTDTQYF

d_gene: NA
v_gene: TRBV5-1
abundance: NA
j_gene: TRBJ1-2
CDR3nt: TGCGCCAGCAGCGGGGGCGGGGGCTACACCTTC
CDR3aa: CASSGGGGYTF

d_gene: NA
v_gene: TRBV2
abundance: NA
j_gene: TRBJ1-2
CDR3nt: TGTGCCACCGAACCCAGTACAGGGATCGGCTATGGCTACACCTTC
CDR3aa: CATEPSTGIGYGYTF

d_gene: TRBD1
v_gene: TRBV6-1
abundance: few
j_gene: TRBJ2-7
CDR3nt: TGTGCCAGCAGAACAGGGGTCGATCGATACGAGCAGTACTTC
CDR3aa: CASRTGVDRYEQYF

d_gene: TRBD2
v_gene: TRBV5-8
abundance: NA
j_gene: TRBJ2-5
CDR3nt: TGTGCCAGCAGCTTGTGGGGCGGGCGGGAGGCGGAGACCCAGTACTTC
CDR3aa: CASSLWGGREAETQYF

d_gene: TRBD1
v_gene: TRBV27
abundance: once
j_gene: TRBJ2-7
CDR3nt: TGTGCCAGCAGTTTTGGGACAGGGGCCTACGAGCAGTACTTC
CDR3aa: CASSFGTGAYEQYF

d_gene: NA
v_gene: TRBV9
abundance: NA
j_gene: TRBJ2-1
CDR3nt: TGTGCCAGCAGCGTAGTCCCGGGTCAGGGTAATGAGCAGTTCTTC
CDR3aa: CASSVVPGQGNEQFF

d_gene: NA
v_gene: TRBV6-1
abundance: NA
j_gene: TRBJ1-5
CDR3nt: TGTGCCAGCAGTAACTATATCAGCAATCAGCCCCAGCATTTT
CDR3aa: CASSNYISNQPQHF

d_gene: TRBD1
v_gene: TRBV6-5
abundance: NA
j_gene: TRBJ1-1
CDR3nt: TGTGCCAGCAGTTTCCGGGACAGGGGAGATGAAGCTTTCTTT
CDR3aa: CASSFRDRGDEAFF

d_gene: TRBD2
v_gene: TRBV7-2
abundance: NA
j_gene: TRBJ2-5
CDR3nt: TGTGCCAGCAGCCCAACGGGACTAGCGGAGGAGACCCAGTACTTC
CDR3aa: CASSPTGLAEETQYF

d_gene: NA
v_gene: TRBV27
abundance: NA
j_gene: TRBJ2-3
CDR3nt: TGTGCCAGCAGTCGGGGTGGGACTGCTTATACGCAGTATTTT
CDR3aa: CASSRGGTAYTQYF

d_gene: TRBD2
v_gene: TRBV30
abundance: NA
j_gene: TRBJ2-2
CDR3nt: TGTGCCTGGGGCAGCGGGATCGCGAACACCGGGGAGCTGTTTTTT
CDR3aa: CAWGSGIANTGELFF

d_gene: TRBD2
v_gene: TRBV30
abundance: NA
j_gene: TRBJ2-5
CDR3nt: TGTGCCTGGACTAGCGGTTATACCCAGTACTTC
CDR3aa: CAWTSGYTQYF

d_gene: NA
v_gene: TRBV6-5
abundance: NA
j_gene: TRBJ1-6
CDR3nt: TGTGCCAGCAGTTACGGGACAAGGAATTCACCCCTCCACTTT
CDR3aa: CASSYGTRNSPLHF

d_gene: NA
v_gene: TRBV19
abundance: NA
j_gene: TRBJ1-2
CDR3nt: TGTGCCACAGCACAGGGCCTCTCTGGCTACACCTTC
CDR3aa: CATAQGLSGYTF

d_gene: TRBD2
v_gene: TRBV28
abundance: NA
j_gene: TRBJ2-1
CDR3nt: TGTGCCAGCAGCCCCCTACTAGCGTCGCCACCCCCGTTCTTC
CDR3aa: CASSPLLASPPPFF

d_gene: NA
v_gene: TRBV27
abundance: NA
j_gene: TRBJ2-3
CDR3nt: TGTGCCAGCAGTTTTAATCAGGTGGTAAGAACAGATACGCAGTATTTT
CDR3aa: CASSFNQVVRTDTQYF

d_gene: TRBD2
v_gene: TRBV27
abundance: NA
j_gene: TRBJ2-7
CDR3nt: TGTGCCAGCAGTTCGGGACTAGCGGGAGGATACGAGCAGTACTTC
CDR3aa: CASSSGLAGGYEQYF

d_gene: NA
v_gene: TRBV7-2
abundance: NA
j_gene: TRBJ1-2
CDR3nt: TGTGCCAGCAGCCCGTCAGGGGCTAGTGGCTACACCTTC
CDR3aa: CASSPSGASGYTF

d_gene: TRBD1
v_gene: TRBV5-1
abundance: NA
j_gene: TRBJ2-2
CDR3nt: TGCGCCAGCAGGCCGACAGGGCCCAACACCGGGGAGCTGTTTTTT
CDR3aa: CASRPTGPNTGELFF

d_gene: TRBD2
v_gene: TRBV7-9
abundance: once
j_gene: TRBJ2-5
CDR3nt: TGTGCCAGCAGCGCGATTTCGACTAGCGTTGAGACCCAGTACTTC
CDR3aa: CASSAISTSVETQYF

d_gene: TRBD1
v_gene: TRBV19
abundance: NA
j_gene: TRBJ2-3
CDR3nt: TGTGCCAGTAACCCAAAATGGACAGGGCCCACAGATACGCAGTATTTT
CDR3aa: CASNPKWTGPTDTQYF

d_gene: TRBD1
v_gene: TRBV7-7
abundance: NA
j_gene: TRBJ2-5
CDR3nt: TGTGCTAGCAGCGGACCCCGGGACAGGGAGACCCAGTACTTC
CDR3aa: CASSGPRDRETQYF

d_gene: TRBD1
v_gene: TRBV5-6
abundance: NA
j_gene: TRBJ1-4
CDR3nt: TGTGCCAGCCTTGGTGGACAGGATGGAGAAAAACTGTTTTTT
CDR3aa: CASLGGQDGEKLFF

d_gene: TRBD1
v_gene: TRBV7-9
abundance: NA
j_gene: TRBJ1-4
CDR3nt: TGTGCCAGCAGCTTAGGGCGGGACAGGTTTAATGAAAAACTGTTTTTT
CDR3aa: CASSLGRDRFNEKLFF

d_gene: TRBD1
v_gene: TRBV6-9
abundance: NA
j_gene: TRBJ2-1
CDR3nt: TGTGCCAGCACCCAGGACAGGGAAGGGCTTAGTGAGCAGTTCTTC
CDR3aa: CASTQDREGLSEQFF

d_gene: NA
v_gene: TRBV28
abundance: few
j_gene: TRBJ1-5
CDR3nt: TGTGCCAGCAGGAGACAGGCGTATAGCAATCAGCCCCAGCATTTT
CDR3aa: CASRRQAYSNQPQHF

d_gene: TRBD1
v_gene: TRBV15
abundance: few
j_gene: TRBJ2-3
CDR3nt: TGTGCCACCAGCAGAGTGTTGGGACAGGGGACAGATACGCAGTATTTT
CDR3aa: CATSRVLGQGTDTQYF

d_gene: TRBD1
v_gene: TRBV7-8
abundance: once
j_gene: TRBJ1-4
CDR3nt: TGTGCCAGCAGCCCAAGACAGGGGACCGAAAAACTGTTTTTT
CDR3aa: CASSPRQGTEKLFF

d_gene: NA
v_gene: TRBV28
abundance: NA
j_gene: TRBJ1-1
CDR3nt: TGTGCCAGCAAAGGGGCTGAAGCTTTCTTT
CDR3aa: CASKGAEAFF